One T cell receptor beta chain is described in this entry. In the original workflow: Estimated nucleated cell counts came from reference gene primer amplification. Data came from immunoSEQ multiplex PCR; TCRdb stores just in-frame clones and leaves some out. V and J calls plus clone size are reproduced from that table; the DNA served to infer D and trimming. The sample carries some 33,000 clones, approximately 91% recorded once. The source of the sample is a study of blood T cell repertoires in COVID-19. Looking at the study overall: Some COVID-19 samples were acute and others convalescent; all came from the United States, Italy and Spain. Sample material is recorded as cDNA or gDNA derived from T cells, B-cell-depleted T cells, or PBMCs.

Looked up from germline, CDR1 is SNHLY and CDR2 is FYNNEI. CDR3 size: 13 residues. V dropped 4 bases and J dropped 3 bases, with 10 bases sitting between them. The clonotype was recovered from a human donor in a cohort sampled during active COVID-19. This rearrangement joins TRBV2 to TRBJ2-7; D possibly corresponds to TRBD1 (5 bases). The sequenced sample consisted of peripheral blood. The CDR3: CASSVTVLYEQYF. The DNA of the CDR3 is TGTGCCAGCAGTGTGACAGTTCTCTACGAGCAGTACTTC. Using reference TRBV2 and TRBJ2-7 for the parts outside the CDR3, the full variable domain is EPEVTQTPSHQVTQMGQEVILRCVPISNHLYFYWYRQILGQKVEFLVSFYNNEISEKSEIFDDQFSVERPDGSNFTLKIRSTKLEDSAMYFCASSVTVLYEQYFGPGTRLTVT.